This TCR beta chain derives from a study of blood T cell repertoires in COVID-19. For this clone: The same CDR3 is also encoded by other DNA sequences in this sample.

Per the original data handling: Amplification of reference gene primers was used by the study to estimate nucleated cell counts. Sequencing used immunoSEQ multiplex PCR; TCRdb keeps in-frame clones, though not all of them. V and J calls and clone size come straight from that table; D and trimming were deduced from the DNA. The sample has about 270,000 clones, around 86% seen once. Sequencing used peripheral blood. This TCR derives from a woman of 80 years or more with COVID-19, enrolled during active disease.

CDR3: CASSQDLNQPQHF. The CDR3 nucleotides read TGTGCCAGCAGCCAAGACCTTAATCAGCCCCAGCATTTT. The chain links TRBV3-1 (or the pseudogene TRBV3-2) to TRBJ1-5; D remains unclear. The CDR3 has 13 residues. Trimming removed 0 bases at V and 4 bases at J, with 4 bases between. Germline V gives CDR1 LGHDT, CDR2 YNNKEL (reference sequence).